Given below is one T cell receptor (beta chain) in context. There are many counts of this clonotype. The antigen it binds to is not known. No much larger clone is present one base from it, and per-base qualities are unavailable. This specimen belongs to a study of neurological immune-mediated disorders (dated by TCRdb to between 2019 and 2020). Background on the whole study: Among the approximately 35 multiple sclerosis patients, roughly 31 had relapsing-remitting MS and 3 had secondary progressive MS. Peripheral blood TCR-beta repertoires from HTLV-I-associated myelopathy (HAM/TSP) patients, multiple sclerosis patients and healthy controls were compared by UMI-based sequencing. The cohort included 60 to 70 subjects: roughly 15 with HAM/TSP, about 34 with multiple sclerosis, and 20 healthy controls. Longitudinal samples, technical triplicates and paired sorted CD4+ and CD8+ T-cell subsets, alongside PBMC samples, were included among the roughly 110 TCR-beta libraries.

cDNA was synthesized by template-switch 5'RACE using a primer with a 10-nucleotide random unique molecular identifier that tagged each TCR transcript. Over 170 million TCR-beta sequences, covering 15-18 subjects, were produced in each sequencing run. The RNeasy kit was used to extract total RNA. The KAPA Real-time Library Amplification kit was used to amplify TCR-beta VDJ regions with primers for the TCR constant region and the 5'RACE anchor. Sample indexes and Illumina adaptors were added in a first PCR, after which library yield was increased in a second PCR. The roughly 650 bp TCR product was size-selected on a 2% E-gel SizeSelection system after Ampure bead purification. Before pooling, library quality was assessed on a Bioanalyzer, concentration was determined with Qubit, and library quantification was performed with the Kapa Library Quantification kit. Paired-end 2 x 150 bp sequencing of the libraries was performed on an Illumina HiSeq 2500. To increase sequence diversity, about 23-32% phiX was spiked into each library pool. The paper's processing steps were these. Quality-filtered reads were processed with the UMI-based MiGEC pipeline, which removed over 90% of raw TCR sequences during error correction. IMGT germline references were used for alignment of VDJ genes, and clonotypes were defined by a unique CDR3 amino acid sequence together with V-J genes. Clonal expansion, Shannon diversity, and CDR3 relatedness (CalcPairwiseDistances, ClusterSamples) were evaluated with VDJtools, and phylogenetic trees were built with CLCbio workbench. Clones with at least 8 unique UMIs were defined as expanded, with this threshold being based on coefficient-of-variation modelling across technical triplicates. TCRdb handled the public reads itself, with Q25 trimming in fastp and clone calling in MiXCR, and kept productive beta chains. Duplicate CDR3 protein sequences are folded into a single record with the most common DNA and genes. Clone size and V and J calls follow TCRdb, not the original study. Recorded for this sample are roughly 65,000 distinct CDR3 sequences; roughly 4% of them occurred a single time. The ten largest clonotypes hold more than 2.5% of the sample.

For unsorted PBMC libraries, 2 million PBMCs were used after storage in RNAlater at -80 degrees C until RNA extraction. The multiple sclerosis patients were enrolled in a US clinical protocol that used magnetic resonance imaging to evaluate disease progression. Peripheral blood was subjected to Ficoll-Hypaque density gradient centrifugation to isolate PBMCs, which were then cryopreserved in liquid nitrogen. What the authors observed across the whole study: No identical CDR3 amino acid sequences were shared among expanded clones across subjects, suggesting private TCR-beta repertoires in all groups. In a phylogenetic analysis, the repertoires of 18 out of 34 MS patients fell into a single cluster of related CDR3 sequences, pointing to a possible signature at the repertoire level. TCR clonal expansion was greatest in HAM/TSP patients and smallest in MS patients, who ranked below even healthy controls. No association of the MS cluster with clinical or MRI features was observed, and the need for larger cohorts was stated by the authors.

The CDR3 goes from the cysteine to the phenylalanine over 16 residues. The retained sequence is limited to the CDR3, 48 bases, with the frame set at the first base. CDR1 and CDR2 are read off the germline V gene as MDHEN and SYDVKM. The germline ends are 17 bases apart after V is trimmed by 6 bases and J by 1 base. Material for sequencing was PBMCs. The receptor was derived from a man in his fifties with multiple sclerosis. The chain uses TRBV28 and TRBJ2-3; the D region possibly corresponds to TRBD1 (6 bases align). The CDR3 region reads CASSQIPGQGTDTQYF. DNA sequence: TGTGCCAGCAGCCAAATTCCGGGACAAGGCACAGATACGCAGTATTTT.